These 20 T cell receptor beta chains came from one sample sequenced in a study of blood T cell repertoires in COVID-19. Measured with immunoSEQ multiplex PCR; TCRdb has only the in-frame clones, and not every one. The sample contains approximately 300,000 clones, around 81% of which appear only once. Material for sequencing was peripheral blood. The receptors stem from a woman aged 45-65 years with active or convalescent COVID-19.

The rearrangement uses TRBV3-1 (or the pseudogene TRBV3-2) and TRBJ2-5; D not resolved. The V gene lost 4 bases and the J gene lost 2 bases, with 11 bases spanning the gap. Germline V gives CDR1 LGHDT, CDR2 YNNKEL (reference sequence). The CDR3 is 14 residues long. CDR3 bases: TGTGCCAGCAGCCCGCTCGGAGAGCAAGAGACCCAGTACTTC. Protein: CASSPLGEQETQYF.

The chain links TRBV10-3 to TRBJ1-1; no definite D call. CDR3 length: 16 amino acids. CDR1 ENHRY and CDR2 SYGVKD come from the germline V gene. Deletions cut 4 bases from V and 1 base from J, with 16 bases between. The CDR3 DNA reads TGTGCCATCAGTGGGGCGAGAGCCGGAAAGAACACTGAAGCTTTCTTT. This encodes CAISGARAGKNTEAFF.

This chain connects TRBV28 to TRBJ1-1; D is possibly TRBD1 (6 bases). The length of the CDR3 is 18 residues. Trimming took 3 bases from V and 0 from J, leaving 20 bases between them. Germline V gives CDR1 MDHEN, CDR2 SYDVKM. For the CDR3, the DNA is TGTGCCAGCAGTTTCCCCCAGGGGTTTGGGGGAATGAACACTGAAGCTTTCTTT. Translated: CASSFPQGFGGMNTEAFF.

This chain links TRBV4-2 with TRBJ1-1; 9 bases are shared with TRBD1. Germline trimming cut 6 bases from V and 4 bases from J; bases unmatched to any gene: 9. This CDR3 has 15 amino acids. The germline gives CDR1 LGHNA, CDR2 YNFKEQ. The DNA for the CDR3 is TGTGCCAGCAGGGGCGAACAGGGGGCGCTCACTGAAGCTTTCTTT. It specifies CASRGEQGALTEAFF.

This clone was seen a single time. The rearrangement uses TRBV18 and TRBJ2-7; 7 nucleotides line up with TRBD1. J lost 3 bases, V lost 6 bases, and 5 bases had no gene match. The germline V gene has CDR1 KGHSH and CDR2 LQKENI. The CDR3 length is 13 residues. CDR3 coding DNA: TGTGCCAGCTCTAAGGGACAGAACTACGAGCAGTACTTC. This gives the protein CASSKGQNYEQYF.

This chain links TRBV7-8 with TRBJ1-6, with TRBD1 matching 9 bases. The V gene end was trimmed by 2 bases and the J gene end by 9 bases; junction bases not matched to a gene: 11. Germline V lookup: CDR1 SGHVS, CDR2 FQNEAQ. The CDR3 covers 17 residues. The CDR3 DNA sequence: TGTGCCAGCAGCTTAAACGGACAGGGGTTTCAAAGTTCACCCCTCCACTTT. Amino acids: CASSLNGQGFQSSPLHF.

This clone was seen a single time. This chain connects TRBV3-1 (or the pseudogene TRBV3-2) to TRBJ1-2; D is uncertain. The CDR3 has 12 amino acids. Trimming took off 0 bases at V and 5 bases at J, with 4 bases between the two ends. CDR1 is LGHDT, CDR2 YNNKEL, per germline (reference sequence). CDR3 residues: CASSQDEYGYTF. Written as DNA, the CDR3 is TGTGCCAGCAGCCAAGACGAGTATGGCTACACCTTC.

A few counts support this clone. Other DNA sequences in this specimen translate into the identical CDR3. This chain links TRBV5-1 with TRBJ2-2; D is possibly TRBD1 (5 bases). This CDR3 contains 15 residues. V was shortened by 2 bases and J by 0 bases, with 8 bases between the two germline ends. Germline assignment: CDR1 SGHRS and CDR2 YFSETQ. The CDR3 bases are TGCGCCAGCAGCTTAGGGGCAACGAACACCGGGGAGCTGTTTTTT. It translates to CASSLGATNTGELFF.

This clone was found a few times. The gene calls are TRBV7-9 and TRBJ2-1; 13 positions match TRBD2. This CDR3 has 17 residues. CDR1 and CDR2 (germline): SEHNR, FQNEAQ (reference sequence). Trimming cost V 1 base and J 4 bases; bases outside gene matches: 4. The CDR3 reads CASSLGGLAGWYNEQFF. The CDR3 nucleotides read TGTGCCAGCAGCTTAGGGGGACTAGCGGGATGGTACAATGAGCAGTTCTTC.

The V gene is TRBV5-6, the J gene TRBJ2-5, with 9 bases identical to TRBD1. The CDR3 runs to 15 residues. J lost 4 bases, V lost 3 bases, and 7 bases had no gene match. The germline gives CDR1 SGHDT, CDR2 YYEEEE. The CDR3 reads CASSSLRTGAETQYF. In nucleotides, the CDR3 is TGTGCCAGCAGCTCGCTTAGGACAGGGGCAGAGACCCAGTACTTC. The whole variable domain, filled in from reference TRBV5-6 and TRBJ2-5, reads DAGVTQSPTHLIKTRGQQVTLRCSPKSGHDTVSWYQQALGQGPQFIFQYYEEEERQRGNFPDRFSGHQFPNYSSELNVNALLLGDSALYLCASSSLRTGAETQYFGPGTRLLVL.

The CDR3 reads CASSPGQGVTGELFF. Written as DNA, the CDR3 is TGTGCCAGCAGCCCGGGACAGGGGGTTACCGGGGAGCTGTTTTTT. This sequence joins TRBV7-7 and TRBJ2-2; 11 nucleotides agree with TRBD1. Germline trimming cut 5 bases from V and 5 bases from J; bases unmatched to any gene: 4. The CDR3 runs 15 residues. From germline, CDR1 is SSHAT and CDR2 FNYEAQ (reference sequence).

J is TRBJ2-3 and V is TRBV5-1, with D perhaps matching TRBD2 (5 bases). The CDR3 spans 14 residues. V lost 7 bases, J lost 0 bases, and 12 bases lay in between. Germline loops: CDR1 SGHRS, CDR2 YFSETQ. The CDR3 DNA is TGCGCCAGCGCTAAGACGGGAAGCACAGATACGCAGTATTTT. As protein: CASAKTGSTDTQYF.

The CDR3 reads CAWAGQGSRTDTQYF. The CDR3 DNA sequence: TGTGCCTGGGCGGGACAGGGGTCGAGGACAGATACGCAGTATTTT. The rearrangement uses TRBV30 and TRBJ2-3, with TRBD1 identical over 10 bases. The CDR3 runs to 15 residues. With 5 bases clipped from V and 3 bases from J, the junction kept 8 bases outside the gene matches. CDR1 and CDR2 (germline): GTSNPN, SVGIG (reference sequence).

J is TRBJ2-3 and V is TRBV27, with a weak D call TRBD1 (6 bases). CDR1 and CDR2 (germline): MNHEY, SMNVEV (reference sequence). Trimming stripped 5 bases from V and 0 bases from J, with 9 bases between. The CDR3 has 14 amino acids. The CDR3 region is CASSPDRSTDTQYF. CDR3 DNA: TGTGCCAGCAGTCCCGACAGGAGCACAGATACGCAGTATTTT.

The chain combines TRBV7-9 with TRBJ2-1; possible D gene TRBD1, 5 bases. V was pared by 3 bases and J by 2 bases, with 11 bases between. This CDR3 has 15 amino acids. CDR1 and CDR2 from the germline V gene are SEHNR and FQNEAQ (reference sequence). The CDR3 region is CASSFSRAPYNEQFF. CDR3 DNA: TGTGCCAGCAGCTTTTCCAGGGCTCCCTACAATGAGCAGTTCTTC.

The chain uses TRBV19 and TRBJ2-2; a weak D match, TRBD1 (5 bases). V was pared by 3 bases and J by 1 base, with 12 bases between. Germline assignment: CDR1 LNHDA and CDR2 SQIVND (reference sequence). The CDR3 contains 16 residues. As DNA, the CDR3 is TGTGCCAGTAGTATCGTGGGTCAGGGGAACACCGGGGAGCTGTTTTTT. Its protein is CASSIVGQGNTGELFF.

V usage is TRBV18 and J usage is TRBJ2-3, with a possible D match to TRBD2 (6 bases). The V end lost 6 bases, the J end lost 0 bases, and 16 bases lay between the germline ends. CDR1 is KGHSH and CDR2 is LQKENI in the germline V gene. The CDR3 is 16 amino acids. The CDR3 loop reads CASSQYVGTSTDTQYF. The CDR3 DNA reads TGTGCCAGCTCCCAATACGTTGGGACTAGCACAGATACGCAGTATTTT.

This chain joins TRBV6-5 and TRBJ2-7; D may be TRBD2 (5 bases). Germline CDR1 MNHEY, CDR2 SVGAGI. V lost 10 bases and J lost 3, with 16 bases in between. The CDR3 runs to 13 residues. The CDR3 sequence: CATRREGIYEQYF. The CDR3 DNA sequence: TGTGCCACCCGGCGAGAGGGAATCTACGAGCAGTACTTC.

CDR3 region: CASSFIPGLDYEQYF. CDR3 DNA sequence: TGTGCCAGCAGTTTCATCCCAGGACTAGACTACGAGCAGTACTTC. The rearrangement joins TRBV28 to TRBJ2-7; 7 bases are shared with TRBD2. Trimming took 3 bases from V and 3 from J; bases not matched to a gene: 8. Germline V gene data show CDR1 as MDHEN and CDR2 as SYDVKM. The CDR3 is 15 residues long.

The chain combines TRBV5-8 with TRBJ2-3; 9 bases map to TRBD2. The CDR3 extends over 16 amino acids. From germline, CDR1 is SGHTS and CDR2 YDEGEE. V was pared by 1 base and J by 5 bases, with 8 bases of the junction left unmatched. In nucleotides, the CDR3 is TGTGCCAGCAGCTTGTCAGGGACTAGCATAAAAGATACGCAGTATTTT. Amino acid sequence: CASSLSGTSIKDTQYF. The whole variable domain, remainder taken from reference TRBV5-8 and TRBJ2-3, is EAGVTQSPTHLIKTRGQQATLRCSPISGHTSVYWYQQALGLGLQFLLWYDEGEERNRGNFPPRFSGRQFPNYSSELNVNALELEDSALYLCASSLSGTSIKDTQYFGPGTRLTVL.